These 15 T cell receptor beta chains came from one sample sequenced in a study of blood T cell repertoires in COVID-19. Profiling relied on immunoSEQ multiplex PCR, and the TCRdb table lists in-frame clones only, not all of them. The sample contains some 320,000 clones, about 82% of which appear only once. The sequencing sample was made of peripheral blood. Receptor source: a human donor in a cohort sampled during active COVID-19.

The rearrangement links TRBV29-1 to TRBJ2-2, with 10 bases fitting TRBD1. Germline V lookup: CDR1 SQVTM, CDR2 ANQGSEA. Trimming removed 7 bases from V and 4 bases from J; junction bases left unmatched: 9. This CDR3 is 15 amino acids long. The CDR3, as DNA: TGCAGCGCAAAAGCCGGGACAGGGGTCACCGGGGAGCTGTTTTTT. This codes for CSAKAGTGVTGELFF.

CDR3 sequence reads: CASSLGAGAGELFF. The CDR3, as DNA: TGCGCCAGCAGCTTGGGTGCGGGGGCCGGGGAGCTGTTTTTT. V gene TRBV5-1 combines with J gene TRBJ2-2; 7 nucleotides align to TRBD2. CDR1 and CDR2 from the germline V gene are SGHRS and YFSETQ. The CDR3 is made up of 14 amino acids. Trimming at V came to 0 bases and at J to 6 bases, leaving 2 bases not matched to a gene.

The chain uses TRBV7-9 and TRBJ1-3, with TRBD1 as a possible D gene (6 bases). Trimming removed 1 base from V and 5 bases from J, with 9 bases in between. Per germline, CDR1 SEHNR and CDR2 FQNEAQ (reference sequence). The CDR3 runs to 14 residues. In nucleotides, the CDR3 is TGTGCCAGCAGCTTAGGACAGGTTCGAAACACCATATATTTT. Translated, it gives CASSLGQVRNTIYF.

The CDR3 is CASSSRTGEASTEAFF. The CDR3 DNA sequence: TGTGCCAGCAGCAGTCGGACAGGGGAAGCAAGCACTGAAGCTTTCTTT. This rearrangement joins TRBV11-3 to TRBJ1-1; 9 bases align to TRBD1. The CDR3 has 16 residues. Germline-derived CDR1 and CDR2 are SGHNT and YENEEA. V trimming: 5 bases; J trimming: 4 bases; junction bases outside the gene matches: 11.

V gene TRBV5-1 combines with J gene TRBJ2-1, with TRBD1 matching over 10 bases. Germline-derived CDR1 and CDR2 are SGHRS and YFSETQ. The CDR3 loop spans 19 amino acids. V gave up 2 bases and J gave up 4 bases; unmatched junction bases: 15. The CDR3 spells CASSFPGQGSSGLYNEQFF. CDR3 bases: TGCGCCAGCAGCTTCCCGGGACAGGGGAGTAGCGGGCTATACAATGAGCAGTTCTTC.

The chain carries TRBV2 and TRBJ2-3; TRBD2 is a possible D gene (6 bases). From germline, CDR1 is SNHLY and CDR2 FYNNEI. V was trimmed by 4 bases and J by 6 bases, leaving 17 bases between them. The CDR3 sequence is 15 residues long. The CDR3 loop reads CASSGVSGRGDTQYF. The CDR3 nucleotides read TGTGCCAGCAGTGGAGTGTCGGGGCGGGGTGATACGCAGTATTTT.

The CDR3 reads CASSLGGLVRGSWDTDTQYF. The CDR3 bases are TGTGCCAGCAGCTTAGGGGGACTAGTAAGGGGGAGCTGGGACACAGATACGCAGTATTTT. The rearrangement links TRBV7-3 to TRBJ2-3, with TRBD2 matching over 8 bases. This CDR3 contains 20 residues. V gave up 2 bases and J gave up 2 bases; unmatched junction bases: 18. Germline V CDR1 and CDR2: SGHTA, FQGTGA. Using reference TRBV7-3 and TRBJ2-3 for the parts outside the CDR3, the full variable domain is GAGVSQTPSNKVTEKGKYVELRCDPISGHTALYWYRQSLGQGPEFLIYFQGTGAADDSGLPNDRFFAVRPEGSVSTLKIQRTERGDSAVYLCASSLGGLVRGSWDTDTQYFGPGTRLTVL.

The V and J genes are TRBV12-3 or TRBV12-4 and TRBJ2-1, with D maybe TRBD2 (6 bases). The CDR3 is made up of 12 amino acids. V lost 5 bases, J lost 10 bases, and 12 bases lay in between. The CDR3 DNA reads TGTGCCAGCAGTCGACCGGGGGTCGAGCAGTTCTTC. This encodes CASSRPGVEQFF.

The chain employs TRBV20-1 and TRBJ1-2; D gene unclear. The germline gives CDR1 DFQATT, CDR2 SNEGSKA (reference sequence). V was clipped by 2 bases and J by 8 bases, with 9 bases between them. The CDR3 is 11 residues long. CDR3 in DNA: TGCAGTGCTAGATGGCCCGGGGGCTACACCTTC. It codes for CSARWPGGYTF.

J is TRBJ1-6 and V is TRBV27; 8 bases are shared with TRBD1. The V gene's germline CDR1 is MNHEY and CDR2 SMNVEV (reference sequence). This CDR3 is built from 14 residues. V dropped 6 bases and J dropped 10; count of bases not matched to a gene: 8. In nucleotides, the CDR3 is TGTGCCAGCAGACTCCGGGACAGGCACTCACCCCTCCACTTT. Protein product: CASRLRDRHSPLHF.

The rearrangement uses TRBV27 and TRBJ1-2; no reliable D call. Germline CDR1 and CDR2: MNHEY and SMNVEV (reference sequence). Trimming stripped 5 bases from V and 4 bases from J, with 17 bases between. The CDR3 has 15 residues. The CDR3 sequence is CASSPLLTPGYGYTF. DNA of the CDR3: TGTGCCAGCAGTCCCCTCTTGACGCCGGGCTATGGCTACACCTTC.

The chain carries TRBV7-3 and TRBJ2-3; D ambiguous. With 4 bases removed from V and 0 bases from J, the gap between germline ends came to 5 bases. In germline, CDR1 is SGHTA, CDR2 FQGTGA. The CDR3 sequence is 13 residues long. The DNA for the CDR3 is TGTGCCAGCAGCTCCCCTAGCACAGATACGCAGTATTTT. This gives the protein CASSSPSTDTQYF.

This chain connects TRBV4-1 to TRBJ1-2, with D uncertain. V gave up 1 base and J gave up 3 bases, with 15 bases separating them. The CDR3 totals 16 residues. Germline V gene data show CDR1 as MGHRA and CDR2 as YSYEKL. The CDR3 sequence: CASSQGDTRTDYGYTF. The CDR3 DNA sequence: TGCGCCAGCAGCCAAGGAGACACCCGTACTGACTATGGCTACACCTTC.

The chain combines TRBV14 with TRBJ2-2, with 7 bases lining up with TRBD1. Looked up from germline, CDR1 is SGHDN and CDR2 is FVKESK. V lost 0 bases and J lost 5; bases outside the gene matches: 6. The CDR3 sequence is 16 residues long. In nucleotides, the CDR3 is TGTGCCAGCAGCCAAGATCCGGGACAGAGAACCGGGGAGCTGTTTTTT. The encoded protein is CASSQDPGQRTGELFF.

This chain connects TRBV19 to TRBJ1-2; a possible D gene is TRBD1 (6 bases). V gave up 5 bases and J gave up 3 bases, with 16 bases separating them. The germline gives CDR1 LNHDA, CDR2 SQIVND (reference sequence). This CDR3 is 15 amino acids long. The CDR3 here is CASSPQPTGHYGYTF. CDR3 in DNA: TGTGCCAGTAGTCCCCAACCGACAGGCCACTATGGCTACACCTTC.